This is a list of T cell receptor beta chains from one sample in a study of blood T cell repertoires in COVID-19. Measured with immunoSEQ multiplex PCR; TCRdb has only the in-frame clones, and not every one. Among 310,000 or so clones listed, around nine tenths were seen once. The sample was PBMCs or T cells enriched from blood (not recorded which). These receptors came from a woman aged 40 to 50 who had recovered from COVID-19. CDR3s leave out the opening cysteine and the closing phenylalanine or tryptophan. Fields, in order: V gene, J gene, CDR3 protein.

V: TRBV30
J: TRBJ2-7
CDR3: AWGSGYEQY

V: TRBV7-2
J: TRBJ2-7
CDR3: ASTGVLAGVPYEQY

V: TRBV5-1
J: TRBJ2-3
CDR3: ASSLGGGSTDTQY

V: TRBV6-5
J: TRBJ1-1
CDR3: ASSRTRVLDTEAF

V: TRBV19
J: TRBJ1-4
CDR3: ATYDRGRTTNEKLF

V: TRBV11-3
J: TRBJ2-1
CDR3: ASSATSGSYNEQF

V: TRBV13
J: TRBJ2-1
CDR3: ASSFRQGSYNEQF

V: TRBV19
J: TRBJ2-1
CDR3: ASTRLAGGHFGNEQF

V: TRBV7-3
J: TRBJ2-7
CDR3: ASSLSGSHEQY

V: TRBV7-6
J: TRBJ1-5
CDR3: ASSLERDQPQH

V: TRBV4-1
J: TRBJ2-3
CDR3: ASRQTGQVERQY

V: TRBV2
J: TRBJ2-5
CDR3: ASSSGTSGRAGTQY

V: TRBV7-3
J: TRBJ2-1
CDR3: ASSLGTGPYNEQF

V: TRBV18
J: TRBJ1-1
CDR3: ASSPNRGEAF

V: TRBV29-1
J: TRBJ2-7
CDR3: SVRGQGTYEQY

V: TRBV18
J: TRBJ1-4
CDR3: ASSKDRGSTNEKLF

V: TRBV12-2
J: TRBJ2-1
CDR3: ASRLRTRKAGGYNEQF

V: TRBV4-3
J: TRBJ2-1
CDR3: ASSQERQLELYNEQF

V: TRBV11-3
J: TRBJ1-4
CDR3: ASSLRGMTTGGWNEKLF

V: TRBV28
J: TRBJ2-1
CDR3: ASSLYSPRSIGRAMDEQF

V: TRBV18
J: TRBJ2-5
CDR3: ASSPVDRRQETQY

V: TRBV11-3
J: TRBJ1-6
CDR3: ASSYRENNSPLH

V: TRBV10-1
J: TRBJ2-5
CDR3: ASRDRVQETQY

V: TRBV7-2
J: TRBJ2-7
CDR3: ASSSSSSGLYEQY

V: TRBV5-1
J: TRBJ1-1
CDR3: ASSPWTANTEAF

V: TRBV30
J: TRBJ2-7
CDR3: AWSTGQGYEQY